This TCR beta chain stems from a study of T-cell reconstitution after alpha-beta-depleted transplantation in children. The CDR3 contains 16 residues. V was pared by 4 bases and J by 0 bases, with 14 bases between. CDR1 SGHRS and CDR2 YFSETQ come from the germline V gene. This clonotype was detected ten times or more. Preparing the TCRbeta library involved the use of unique molecular identifiers. TCRdb independently ran MiXCR on the PCR reads; one entry per CDR3 protein. Of about 640,000 distinct CDR3 sequences listed, roughly 15% are singletons. This receptor was taken from a human donor who donated a stem cell graft to a child with acute myeloid leukemia. This specimen was PBMCs from the stem cell graft donor, taken from the stem cell graft. V is TRBV5-1 and J is TRBJ2-1; possible D gene TRBD1, 6 bases. CDR3 residues: CASSLRTAPSYNEQFF. The CDR3 DNA sequence: TGCGCCAGCAGCCTACGGACAGCCCCCTCCTACAATGAGCAGTTCTTC.